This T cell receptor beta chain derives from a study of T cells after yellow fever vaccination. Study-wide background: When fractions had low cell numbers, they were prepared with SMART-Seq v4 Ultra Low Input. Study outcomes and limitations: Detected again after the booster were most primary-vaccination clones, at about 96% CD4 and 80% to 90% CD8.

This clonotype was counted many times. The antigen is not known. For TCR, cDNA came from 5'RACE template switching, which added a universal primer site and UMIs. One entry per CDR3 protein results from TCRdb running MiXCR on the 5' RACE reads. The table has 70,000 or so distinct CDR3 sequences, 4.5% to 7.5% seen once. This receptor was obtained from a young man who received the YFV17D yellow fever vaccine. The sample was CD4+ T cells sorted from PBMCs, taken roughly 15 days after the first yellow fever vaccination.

The CDR3 sequence is CSASKEFTDTQYF. The CDR3 bases are TGCAGTGCTAGTAAGGAATTCACAGATACGCAGTATTTT. This chain joins TRBV20-1 and TRBJ2-3; D is unresolved. Germline values: CDR1 DFQATT, CDR2 SNEGSKA (reference sequence). Trimming took 3 bases from V and 2 from J, leaving 9 bases between them. The CDR3 extends over 13 amino acids.